The 8 T cell receptor beta chains presented below share a single source sample, sequenced in a study of shared clonotypes between healthy human individuals. TCRdb's table, derived via immunoSEQ multiplex PCR, lists solely in-frame clones and lacks some. This table holds some 490,000 clones, more than 75% found once. Material for sequencing was PBMCs. All receptors derive from a woman aged 40 to 50 in good health. Some clones in this sample may be carry-over from other donors' samples.

The chain employs TRBV2 and TRBJ2-6, with TRBD1 as a possible D gene (5 bases). The CDR3 contains 16 residues. Germline V gene sequence: CDR1 SNHLY, CDR2 FYNNEI. With 7 bases removed from V and 0 bases from J, the gap between germline ends came to 13 bases. CDR3 region: CASTDRQFSGANVLTF. CDR3 bases: TGTGCCAGCACTGACCGACAGTTCTCTGGGGCCAACGTCCTGACTTTC.

The rearrangement joins TRBV7-9 to TRBJ2-1; D is unclear. This CDR3 region has 14 residues. V was pared by 0 bases and J by 7 bases, with 10 bases between. Germline-derived CDR1 and CDR2 are SEHNR and FQNEAQ (reference sequence). CDR3 sequence reads: CASSLASLYNEQFF. The CDR3 bases are TGTGCCAGCAGCTTAGCCTCCCTCTATAATGAGCAGTTCTTC. Using reference TRBV7-9 and TRBJ2-1 for the parts outside the CDR3, the full variable domain is DTGVSQNPRHKITKRGQNVTFRCDPISEHNRLYWYRQTLGQGPEFLTYFQNEAQLEKSRLLSDRFSAERPKGSFSTLEIQRTEQGDSAMYLCASSLASLYNEQFFGPGTRLTVL.

This chain links TRBV2 with TRBJ2-3, with D perhaps matching TRBD2 (5 bases). The V gene's germline CDR1 is SNHLY and CDR2 FYNNEI. The CDR3 extends over 13 amino acids. V was clipped by 5 bases and J by 1 base, with 7 bases between them. CDR3 in amino acids: CASSLSGTDTQYF. The CDR3 nucleotides read TGTGCCAGCAGTCTTAGCGGCACAGATACGCAGTATTTT.

The chain joins TRBV23-1 to TRBJ2-1, with TRBD1 matching over 11 bases. TRBV23-1 is an open reading frame, and its role is uncertain. The CDR3 spans 17 residues. With 0 bases clipped from V and 4 bases from J, the junction kept 5 bases outside the gene matches. The DNA for the CDR3 is TGCGCCAGCAGTCAATCCCTGGGACAGGGGGAATACAATGAGCAGTTCTTC. This encodes CASSQSLGQGEYNEQFF.

V gene TRBV4-3 combines with J gene TRBJ2-7; D perhaps matches TRBD2 (6 bases). The CDR3 contains 16 residues. V lost 1 base, J lost 0 bases, and 13 bases lay in between. Germline V gene sequence: CDR1 LGHNA, CDR2 YSLEER. This CDR3 is CASSQASGLSSYEQYF. Here the CDR3 DNA reads TGCGCCAGCAGCCAAGCAAGCGGACTATCCTCCTACGAGCAGTACTTC.

The chain employs TRBV5-4 and TRBJ1-4; TRBD1 is a possible D gene (6 bases). CDR1 is SGHNT, CDR2 YYREEE, per germline (reference sequence). This CDR3 has 14 residues. Trimming took 3 bases from V and 5 from J, leaving 11 bases between them. CDR3 region: CASSSGQQNEKLFF. The CDR3 region has the DNA TGTGCCAGCAGCTCCGGACAGCAGAATGAAAAACTGTTTTTT.

Here the CDR3 DNA reads TGTGCCAGCTCACGGCCCGGGATTGAAACTGAAGCTTTCTTT. This sequence encodes CASSRPGIETEAFF. This sequence joins TRBV18 and TRBJ1-1; D call uncertain. Per the germline V gene, CDR1 is KGHSH and CDR2 is LQKENI. CDR3 length: 14 amino acids. V dropped 4 bases and J dropped 5 bases, with 14 bases sitting between them.

The chain couples TRBV5-1 to TRBJ2-2; D is possibly TRBD1 (6 bases). This CDR3 has 18 residues. The ends were cut back, 0 bases at V and 4 bases at J, with 19 bases in the middle. Looked up from germline, CDR1 is SGHRS and CDR2 is YFSETQ. The CDR3 region has the DNA TGCGCCAGCAGCTTGGAGGGCAGGGGAGCGTTTCGCACCGGGGAGCTGTTTTTT. Its translation is CASSLEGRGAFRTGELFF.